This record covers a single TCR beta chain. The antigen remains undetermined. The sample is drawn from a study of T cell responses to AZD1222 COVID-19 vaccine. Study-wide findings and caveats: Mostly white British, mostly female donors; authors suggested clonal diversity may be underestimated. The CD4 TCRs associated with vaccination extended across spike and predominated at 160-218 and 743-854.

The repertoire was sequenced with immunoSEQ multiplex PCR; TCRdb's copy has only in-frame clones and lacks some. The sample yields about 120,000 clones, about nine tenths seen once. Germline assignment: CDR1 SGHAT and CDR2 FQDESV (reference sequence). The CDR3 has 14 residues. V was trimmed by 5 bases and J by 6 bases, leaving 13 bases between them. Sequenced here: peripheral blood, sampled 28 days after the second AZD1222 dose. The TCR sequence derives from an adult who received the AZD1222 COVID-19 vaccine. The chain couples TRBV11-1 to TRBJ2-2; D call uncertain. This chain's CDR3 is CASSPDLRSGELFF. The CDR3 nucleotides are TGTGCCAGCAGCCCGGACCTAAGGTCCGGGGAGCTGTTTTTT.